This TCR beta chain is drawn from a study of blood T cell repertoires in COVID-19. The wider study: There were acute and convalescent COVID-19 samples, and they came from the United States, Italy and Spain. T cells, B-cell-depleted T cells, or PBMCs supplied cDNA or gDNA.

Seattle patients were enrolled during active infection and followed longitudinally. The V gene's germline CDR1 is SGHKS and CDR2 YYEKEE (reference sequence). V lost 2 bases to trimming and J lost 8 bases, with 7 bases between them. The CDR3 runs to 12 residues. As originally analysed: It was from reference gene primer amplification that nucleated cell counts were estimated. Sequencing used immunoSEQ multiplex PCR; TCRdb keeps in-frame clones, though not all of them. V, J and clone size reflect that table, while D and trimming were determined from the DNA. The sample shows about 480,000 clones, approximately 88% of them seen only once.

This chain uses TRBV5-5 with TRBJ2-2; D is uncertain. Sequencing was done on a sample of peripheral blood. This sequence originates from a woman in her fifties or sixties with COVID-19, enrolled during active disease. For the CDR3, the DNA is TGTGCCAGCAGCTTACTGCATGGGGAGCTGTTTTTT. Amino acid sequence: CASSLLHGELFF. Full variable domain (rest looked up from reference TRBV5-5 and TRBJ2-2): DAGVTQSPTHLIKTRGQQVTLRCSPISGHKSVSWYQQVLGQGPQFIFQYYEKEERGRGNFPDRFSARQFPNYSSELNVNALLLGDSALYLCASSLLHGELFFGEGSRLTVL.